This TCR beta chain was captured in a study of blood T cell repertoires in COVID-19. Study as a whole: COVID-19 samples collected from the United States, Italy and Spain covered acute and convalescent phases. Sources were T cells, B-cell-depleted T cells, or PBMCs; the material itself was cDNA or gDNA.

Participants were aged about 18 to 100 years from some 24 US areas. Measured with immunoSEQ multiplex PCR; TCRdb has only the in-frame clones, and not every one. Among some 340,000 clones listed, about 87% were seen once. This clone showed up just once. The CDR3 covers 13 residues. V lost 7 bases and J 2 bases, leaving 13 bases between the germline ends. CDR1 and CDR2 from the germline V gene are GTSNPN and SVGIG (reference sequence). The TCR comes from a woman under 40 who had recovered from COVID-19. The sample taken for sequencing was PBMCs or T cells enriched from blood (not recorded which). The rearrangement uses TRBV30 and TRBJ2-3, with TRBD1 as a possible D gene (6 bases). The CDR3 sequence: CASKGEFTDTQYF. CDR3 coding DNA: TGTGCCTCTAAGGGGGAGTTCACAGATACGCAGTATTTT. The whole variable domain, remainder taken from reference TRBV30 and TRBJ2-3, is SQTIHQWPATLVQPVGSPLSLECTVEGTSNPNLYWYRQAAGRGLQLLFYSVGIGQISSEVPQNLSASRPQDRQFILSSKKLLLSDSGFYLCASKGEFTDTQYFGPGTRLTVL.